Listed below are T cell receptor beta chains from one sample, sequenced in a study of shared T cell receptors in the human thymus. This table comes from immunoSEQ multiplex PCR, and its TCRdb copy is limited to in-frame clones, with some not included. The repertoire holds fewer than 700,000 clones, approximately 87% seen once, with 0.008% to 0.011% in the top ten. The same data also went into a second study, on human thymus T cells.

Sequencing was performed on thymocytes. Receptors were obtained from a boy younger than two with a congenital heart defect. Each CDR3 is given with its conserved first and last residue. Each record gives: V gene, CDR3 length, clone size, J gene, D gene, CDR3 protein, CDR3 DNA. D genes are given only for firm matches. Not every row has a clone size; where given, it reads once, few, many or a size class.

TRBV10-3	18	NA	TRBJ2-7	TRBD1	CAISEPPPGQEPSYEQYF	TGTGCCATCAGTGAGCCCCCTCCGGGACAGGAACCCTCCTACGAGCAGTACTTC
TRBV29-1	13	NA	TRBJ2-2	NA	CSGQGGNTGELFF	TGCAGCGGTCAGGGGGGGAACACCGGGGAGCTGTTTTTT
TRBV5-1	14	NA	TRBJ1-1	TRBD1	CASSFGQDQLEAFF	TGCGCCAGCAGCTTTGGACAGGACCAACTTGAAGCTTTCTTT
TRBV19	14	once	TRBJ2-7	TRBD1	CARPGQGPPNEQYF	TGTGCCAGACCGGGACAGGGGCCCCCCAACGAGCAGTACTTC
TRBV5-1	17	NA	TRBJ2-7	TRBD1	CASSLAPGGFLSYEQYF	TGCGCCAGCAGCTTGGCCCCAGGGGGCTTCCTCTCCTACGAGCAGTACTTC
TRBV5-6	18	NA	TRBJ1-1	TRBD1	CASSSSLNRGRASLEAFF	TGTGCCAGCAGCTCCTCCCTAAACAGGGGACGCGCGTCTTTAGAAGCTTTCTTT
TRBV7-8	14	NA	TRBJ1-4	TRBD1	CASSLGTGSEKLFF	TGTGCCAGCAGCCTCGGGACAGGGTCTGAAAAACTGTTTTTT
TRBV13	16	NA	TRBJ2-3	TRBD2	CASTSSLGGRADTQYF	TGTGCCAGCACCTCCTCACTGGGCGGGAGGGCCGATACGCAGTATTTT
TRBV7-2	17	NA	TRBJ1-1	TRBD1	CASSTQLKRQGGPEAFF	TGTGCCAGCAGCACACAGCTAAAACGACAGGGCGGGCCTGAAGCTTTCTTT
TRBV6-1	18	NA	TRBJ2-7	TRBD1	CASSEDGTETSLIYEQYF	TGTGCCAGCAGTGAGGACGGGACAGAAACATCTCTAATCTACGAGCAGTACTTC
TRBV10-3	15	once	TRBJ2-7	NA	CAISEGQLLSYEQYF	TGTGCCATCAGTGAAGGACAGCTTCTCTCCTACGAGCAGTACTTC
TRBV11-2	16	NA	TRBJ2-7	TRBD1	CASSLEYGTGVGEQYF	TGTGCCAGCAGCTTAGAGTACGGGACAGGGGTAGGAGAGCAGTACTTC
TRBV7-3	16	once	TRBJ2-1	TRBD2	CASSPQSGRGHNEQFF	TGTGCCAGCAGCCCACAAAGCGGGAGGGGCCACAATGAGCAGTTCTTC
TRBV10-2	15	NA	TRBJ2-2	TRBD1	CASNRDRVTFGELFF	TGCGCCAGCAATCGGGACAGGGTTACGTTCGGGGAGCTGTTTTTT
TRBV7-8	16	NA	TRBJ2-1	TRBD2	CASSLDRRLARNEQFF	TGTGCCAGCAGCTTAGATAGGAGACTAGCAAGGAATGAGCAGTTCTTC
TRBV11-2	17	once	TRBJ2-7	NA	CASSLGEPDFLSYEQYF	TGTGCCAGCAGCTTAGGCGAGCCGGACTTTCTCTCCTACGAGCAGTACTTC
TRBV5-6	16	NA	TRBJ2-2	NA	CASSLSKGVNTGELFF	TGTGCCAGCAGCTTATCGAAGGGAGTTAACACCGGGGAGCTGTTTTTT
TRBV27	15	NA	TRBJ2-1	TRBD2	CASSLSVSGPNEQFF	TGTGCCAGCAGTTTATCTGTTAGCGGGCCCAATGAGCAGTTCTTC
TRBV6-1	15	NA	TRBJ2-3	TRBD2	CASKGLADSTDTQYF	TGTGCCAGCAAGGGACTAGCGGATAGCACAGATACGCAGTATTTT
TRBV27	15	NA	TRBJ1-3	NA	CASSQTGRSGNTIYF	TGTGCCAGCAGTCAAACAGGGCGCTCTGGAAACACCATATATTTT
TRBV5-1	16	NA	TRBJ2-5	TRBD1	CASSILGGGRGETQYF	TGCGCCAGCAGCATACTAGGGGGCGGAAGGGGGGAGACCCAGTACTTC
TRBV19	15	NA	TRBJ2-1	TRBD1	CASSHTQGTYNEQFF	TGTGCCAGTAGCCATACACAGGGGACCTACAATGAGCAGTTCTTC
TRBV5-1	14	NA	TRBJ2-1	NA	CASSLAGLRNEQFF	TGCGCCAGCAGCTTGGCTGGACTAAGGAATGAGCAGTTCTTC
TRBV5-1	16	NA	TRBJ2-7	TRBD2	CASSPARTSVPYEQYF	TGCGCCAGCAGCCCAGCAAGGACTAGCGTACCCTACGAGCAGTACTTC
TRBV5-4	13	NA	TRBJ2-1	TRBD2	CASSLRLAPEQFF	TGTGCCAGCAGCTTACGACTAGCCCCTGAGCAGTTCTTC
TRBV15	16	NA	TRBJ2-7	TRBD2	CATSRDSSGSLDEQYF	TGTGCCACCAGCAGAGATTCCAGCGGGAGTCTCGACGAGCAGTACTTC
TRBV6-4	15	few	TRBJ2-1	TRBD2	CASSQTSGSFHEQFF	TGTGCCAGCAGCCAAACTAGCGGGAGTTTCCATGAGCAGTTCTTC
TRBV7-2	14	NA	TRBJ1-2	NA	CASSLAGVHYGYTF	TGTGCCAGCAGCTTAGCGGGCGTTCACTATGGCTACACCTTC
TRBV6-5	15	NA	TRBJ1-1	NA	CASSSTRRVNTEAFF	TGTGCCAGCAGTTCGACTAGGAGGGTGAACACTGAAGCTTTCTTT
TRBV10-2	13	NA	TRBJ1-1	TRBD1	CASSRTGNTEAFF	TGCGCCAGCAGCAGGACAGGGAACACTGAAGCTTTCTTT
TRBV14	13	NA	TRBJ1-2	TRBD1	CASSHWDRDGYTF	TGTGCCAGCAGCCACTGGGACAGGGACGGCTACACCTTC
TRBV2	18	NA	TRBJ2-1	TRBD2	CASRGATSGRSAYNEQFF	TGTGCCAGCAGAGGGGCGACTAGCGGGAGGAGTGCCTACAATGAGCAGTTCTTC
TRBV27	15	NA	TRBJ2-1	NA	CASRLSASSYNEQFF	TGTGCCAGCAGGCTTAGCGCGAGCTCCTACAATGAGCAGTTCTTC
TRBV4-2	17	NA	TRBJ2-1	TRBD2	CASSQDILAGVCNEQFF	TGTGCCAGCAGCCAAGACATCCTAGCGGGAGTCTGCAATGAGCAGTTCTTC
TRBV4-1	20	NA	TRBJ2-2	TRBD2	CASSPRLGDSGRANTGELFF	TGCGCCAGCAGCCCACGCTTGGGGGATAGCGGGAGAGCGAACACCGGGGAGCTGTTTTTT
TRBV4-2	20	NA	TRBJ2-6	NA	CASSGETGEQEGSGANVLTF	TGTGCCAGCAGCGGAGAGACAGGCGAACAAGAAGGATCTGGGGCCAACGTCCTGACTTTC
TRBV7-9	18	NA	TRBJ2-7	TRBD2	CASSKWGIGLAGAYEQYF	TGTGCCAGCAGCAAATGGGGTATTGGACTAGCGGGAGCGTACGAGCAGTACTTC
TRBV19	15	NA	TRBJ2-6	NA	CASSARGPGANVLTF	TGTGCCAGTAGTGCCAGGGGTCCTGGGGCCAACGTCCTGACTTTC
TRBV18	18	NA	TRBJ1-3	TRBD1	CASSPGQGIISSGNTIYF	TGTGCCAGCTCACCGGGACAGGGAATAATAAGCTCTGGAAACACCATATATTTT
TRBV6-4	17	NA	TRBJ2-2	TRBD2	CASSDSLSGRYTGELFF	TGTGCCAGCAGTGACTCCCTAAGCGGGAGGTACACCGGGGAGCTGTTTTTT
TRBV4-3	14	NA	TRBJ2-3	NA	CASSQDRREDTQYF	TGCGCCAGCAGCCAAGATCGGAGGGAAGATACGCAGTATTTT
TRBV9	15	NA	TRBJ2-1	NA	CASSPRLAGFHEQFF	TGTGCCAGCAGCCCCAGGCTAGCTGGGTTCCATGAGCAGTTCTTC